This entry lists 2 T cell receptor beta chains sequenced from one sample in a study of read filtering for tumor transcriptome and immune sequencing. This library used approximately 390 ng RNA and molecular barcoded adaptors spanning alpha/delta and beta/gamma chains. TCRdb reanalysed the reads using MiXCR and keeps one entry per CDR3 protein. Found here are some 22,000 distinct CDR3 sequences, under 25% of them singletons; the top ten hold about a sixth. The sample comprised a population of CD138-negative cells sorted from bone marrow. These receptors all come from a donor at least 40 years old with multiple myeloma.

This clonotype was seen at least ten times. The rearrangement links TRBV29-1 to TRBJ2-7, with D perhaps matching TRBD2 (5 bases). Germline V CDR1 and CDR2: SQVTM, ANQGSEA. V lost 4 bases to trimming and J lost 5 bases, with 12 bases between them. The CDR3 sequence is 12 residues long. CDR3 bases: TGCAGCGTTGTTCGGGGTTACGACGAGCAGTACTTC. Protein product: CSVVRGYDEQYF.

The sample holds many counts of this clonotype. The rearrangement links TRBV24-1 to TRBJ1-5; no definite D call. The CDR3 length is 13 residues. Germline CDR1 is KGHDR and CDR2 is SFDVKD. Trimming took off 6 bases at V and 0 bases at J, with 5 bases between the two ends. CDR3 sequence (DNA): TGTGCCACCAGTCGGTATAGCAATCAGCCCCAGCATTTT. Translating it yields CATSRYSNQPQHF.